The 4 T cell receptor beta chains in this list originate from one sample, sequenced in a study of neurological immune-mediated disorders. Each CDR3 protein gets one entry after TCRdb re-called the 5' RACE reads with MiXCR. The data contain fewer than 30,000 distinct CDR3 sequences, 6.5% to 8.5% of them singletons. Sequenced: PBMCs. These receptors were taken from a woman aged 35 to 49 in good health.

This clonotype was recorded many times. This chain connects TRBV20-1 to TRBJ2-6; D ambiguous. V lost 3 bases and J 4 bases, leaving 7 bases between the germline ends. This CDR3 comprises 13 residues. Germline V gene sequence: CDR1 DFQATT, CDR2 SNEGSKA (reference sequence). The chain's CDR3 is CSASQSGANVLTF. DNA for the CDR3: TGCAGTGCTAGTCAATCCGGGGCCAACGTCCTGACTTTC.

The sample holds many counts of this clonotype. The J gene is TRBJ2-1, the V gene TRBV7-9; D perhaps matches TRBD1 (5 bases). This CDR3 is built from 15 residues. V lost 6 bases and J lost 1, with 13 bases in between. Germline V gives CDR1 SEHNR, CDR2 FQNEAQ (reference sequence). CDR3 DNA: TGTGCCAGCAGGCATCGGACACCGTCCTACAATGAGCAGTTCTTC. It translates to CASRHRTPSYNEQFF. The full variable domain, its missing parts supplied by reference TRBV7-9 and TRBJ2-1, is DTGVSQNPRHKITKRGQNVTFRCDPISEHNRLYWYRQTLGQGPEFLTYFQNEAQLEKSRLLSDRFSAERPKGSFSTLEIQRTEQGDSAMYLCASRHRTPSYNEQFFGPGTRLTVL.

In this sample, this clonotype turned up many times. The CDR3 coding sequence is TGCAGTGCTACGGTACTGGCGGGAGCCCCAGATACGCAGTATTTT. Its protein product is CSATVLAGAPDTQYF. The chain combines TRBV20-1 with TRBJ2-3; 7 nucleotides line up with TRBD2. The CDR3 consists of 15 residues. The V segment lost 4 bases and the J segment 4 bases; nucleotides outside the gene matches: 11. The germline V gene has CDR1 DFQATT and CDR2 SNEGSKA (reference sequence).

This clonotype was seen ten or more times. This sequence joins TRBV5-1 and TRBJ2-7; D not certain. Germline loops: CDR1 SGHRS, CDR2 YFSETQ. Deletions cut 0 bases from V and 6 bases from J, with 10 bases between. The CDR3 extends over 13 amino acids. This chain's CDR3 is CASSLEGPGEQYF. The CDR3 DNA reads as TGCGCCAGCAGCTTGGAAGGTCCGGGCGAGCAGTACTTC. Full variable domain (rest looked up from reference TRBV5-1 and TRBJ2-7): KAGVTQTPRYLIKTRGQQVTLSCSPISGHRSVSWYQQTPGQGLQFLFEYFSETQRNKGNFPGRFSGRQFSNSRSEMNVSTLELGDSALYLCASSLEGPGEQYFGPGTRLTVT.